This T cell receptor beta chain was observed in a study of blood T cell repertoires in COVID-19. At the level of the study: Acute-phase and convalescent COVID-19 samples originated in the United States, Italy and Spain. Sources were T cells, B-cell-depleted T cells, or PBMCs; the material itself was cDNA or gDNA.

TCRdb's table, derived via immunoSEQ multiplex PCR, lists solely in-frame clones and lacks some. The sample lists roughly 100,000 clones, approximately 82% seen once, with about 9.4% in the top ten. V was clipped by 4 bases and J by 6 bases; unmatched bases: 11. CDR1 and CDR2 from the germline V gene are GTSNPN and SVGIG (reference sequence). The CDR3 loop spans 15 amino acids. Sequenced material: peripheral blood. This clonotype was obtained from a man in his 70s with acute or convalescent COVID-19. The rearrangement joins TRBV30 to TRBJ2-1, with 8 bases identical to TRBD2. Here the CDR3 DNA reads TGTGCCTGGAATTTCGGAGCGGGAGCTGCCAATGAGCAGTTCTTC. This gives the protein CAWNFGAGAANEQFF.